This T cell receptor (beta chain) came from a study of blood T cell repertoires in COVID-19. Study-level information: Samples taken during acute and convalescent COVID-19 were collected in the United States, Italy and Spain. PBMCs, B-cell-depleted T cells, or T cells provided the cDNA or gDNA that made up the material.

In the original analysis: The authors estimated nucleated cell counts from reference gene primer amplification. Some clones are missing from TCRdb's copy, which holds only in-frame ones; the method was immunoSEQ multiplex PCR. V and J calls plus clone size are reproduced from that table; the DNA served to infer D and trimming. This repertoire shows fewer than 90,000 clones, more than 90% found once; its top ten account for about 4.5%. This receptor was identified in a human donor with active COVID-19. The donor label of this sample is uncertain. The sample was peripheral blood.

The CDR3 loop reads CASSPTTGGETQYF. The CDR3 nucleotides read TGTGCCAGCAGCCCGACGACAGGGGGGGAGACCCAGTACTTC. The chain is built from TRBV7-2 and TRBJ2-5; 9 nucleotides align to TRBD1. The CDR3 has 14 amino acids. The ends lost 5 bases at V and 5 bases at J; junction bases unmatched: 6. In germline, CDR1 is SGHTA, CDR2 FQGNSA.